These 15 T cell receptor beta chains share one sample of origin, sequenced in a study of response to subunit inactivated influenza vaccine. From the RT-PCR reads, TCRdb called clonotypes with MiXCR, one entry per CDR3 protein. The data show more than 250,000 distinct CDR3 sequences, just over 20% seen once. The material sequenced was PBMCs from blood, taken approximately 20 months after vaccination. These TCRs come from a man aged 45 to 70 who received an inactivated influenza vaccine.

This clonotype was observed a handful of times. The CDR3 DNA reads as TGTGCCTGGAGCCACGTCGGGGTTGAGACCCAGTACTTC. This codes for CAWSHVGVETQYF. This chain links TRBV30 with TRBJ2-5; possible D gene TRBD2, 5 bases. Germline CDR1 and CDR2: GTSNPN and SVGIG (reference sequence). CDR3 length equals 13 residues. The germline V and J ends were trimmed by 3 bases and 5 bases, with 13 bases remaining between them.

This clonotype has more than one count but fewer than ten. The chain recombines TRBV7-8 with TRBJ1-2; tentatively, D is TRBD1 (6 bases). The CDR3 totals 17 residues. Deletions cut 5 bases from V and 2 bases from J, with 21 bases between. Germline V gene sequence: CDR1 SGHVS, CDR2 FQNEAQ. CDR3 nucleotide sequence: TGTGCCAGCAGCCCGAGTCCGACAGGCCCCGGGAACTATGGCTACACCTTC. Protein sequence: CASSPSPTGPGNYGYTF.

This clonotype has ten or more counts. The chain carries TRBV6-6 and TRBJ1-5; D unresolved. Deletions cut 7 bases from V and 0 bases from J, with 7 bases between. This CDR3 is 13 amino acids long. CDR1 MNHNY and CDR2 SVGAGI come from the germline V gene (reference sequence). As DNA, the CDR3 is TGTGCCAGCAATACGTATAGCAATCAGCCCCAGCATTTT. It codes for CASNTYSNQPQHF.

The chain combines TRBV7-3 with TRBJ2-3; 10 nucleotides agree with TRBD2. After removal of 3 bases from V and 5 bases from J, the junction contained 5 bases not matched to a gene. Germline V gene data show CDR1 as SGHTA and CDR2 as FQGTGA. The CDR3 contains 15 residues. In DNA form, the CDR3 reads TGTGCCAGCAGCTTGGCTAGCGGGAGTGGAGATACGCAGTATTTT. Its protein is CASSLASGSGDTQYF.

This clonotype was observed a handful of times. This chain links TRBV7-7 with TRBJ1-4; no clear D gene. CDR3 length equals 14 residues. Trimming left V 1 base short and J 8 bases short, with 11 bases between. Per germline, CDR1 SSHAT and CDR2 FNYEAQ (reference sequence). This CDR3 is CASSLEPKSEKLFF. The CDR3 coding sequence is TGTGCCAGCAGCTTAGAACCAAAGTCGGAAAAACTGTTTTTT.

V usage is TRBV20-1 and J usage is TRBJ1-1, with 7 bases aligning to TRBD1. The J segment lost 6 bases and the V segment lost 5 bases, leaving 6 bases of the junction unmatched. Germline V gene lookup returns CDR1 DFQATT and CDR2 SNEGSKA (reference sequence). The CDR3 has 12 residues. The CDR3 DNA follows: TGCAGTGCTGACCGACAGGGCTCTGAAGCTTTCTTT. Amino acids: CSADRQGSEAFF.

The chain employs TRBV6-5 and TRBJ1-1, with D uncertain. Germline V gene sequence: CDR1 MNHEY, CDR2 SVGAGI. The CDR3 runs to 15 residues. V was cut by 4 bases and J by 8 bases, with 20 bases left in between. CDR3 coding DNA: TGTGCCAGCAGTTTCTGGGCCGACCCGGCGTCCGAAGCTTTCTTT. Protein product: CASSFWADPASEAFF.

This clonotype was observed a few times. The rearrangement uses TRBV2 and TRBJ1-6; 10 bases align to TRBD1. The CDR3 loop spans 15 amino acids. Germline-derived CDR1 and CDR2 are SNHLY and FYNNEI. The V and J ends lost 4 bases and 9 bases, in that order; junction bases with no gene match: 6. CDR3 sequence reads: CASSGLTGGGSPLHF. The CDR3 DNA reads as TGTGCCAGCAGTGGGCTGACAGGGGGCGGTTCACCCCTCCACTTT. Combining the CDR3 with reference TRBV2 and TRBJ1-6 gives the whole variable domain EPEVTQTPSHQVTQMGQEVILRCVPISNHLYFYWYRQILGQKVEFLVSFYNNEISEKSEIFDDQFSVERPDGSNFTLKIRSTKLEDSAMYFCASSGLTGGGSPLHFGNGTRLTVT.

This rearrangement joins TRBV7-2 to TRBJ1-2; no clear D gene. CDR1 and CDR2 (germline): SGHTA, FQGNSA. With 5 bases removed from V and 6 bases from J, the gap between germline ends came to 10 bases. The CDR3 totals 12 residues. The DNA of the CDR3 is TGTGCCAGCAGCCAACTCCTTAATGGCTACACCTTC. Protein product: CASSQLLNGYTF. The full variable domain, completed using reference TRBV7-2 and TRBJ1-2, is GAGVSQSPSNKVTEKGKDVELRCDPISGHTALYWYRQSLGQGLEFLIYFQGNSAPDKSGLPSDRFSAERTGGSVSTLTIQRTQQEDSAVYLCASSQLLNGYTFGSGTRLTVV.

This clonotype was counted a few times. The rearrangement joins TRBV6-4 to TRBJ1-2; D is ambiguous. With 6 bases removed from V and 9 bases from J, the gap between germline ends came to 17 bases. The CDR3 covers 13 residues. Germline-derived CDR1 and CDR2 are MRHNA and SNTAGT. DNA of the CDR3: TGTGCCAGCAGCGAAGCGAGGAGCTCCAGCTACACCTTC. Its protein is CASSEARSSSYTF.

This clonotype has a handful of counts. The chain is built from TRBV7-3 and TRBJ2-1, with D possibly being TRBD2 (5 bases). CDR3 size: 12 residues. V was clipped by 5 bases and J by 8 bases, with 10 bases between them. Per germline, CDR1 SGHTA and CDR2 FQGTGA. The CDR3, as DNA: TGTGCCAGCAGCCAAGGAGGATATGAGCAGTTCTTC. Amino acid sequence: CASSQGGYEQFF.

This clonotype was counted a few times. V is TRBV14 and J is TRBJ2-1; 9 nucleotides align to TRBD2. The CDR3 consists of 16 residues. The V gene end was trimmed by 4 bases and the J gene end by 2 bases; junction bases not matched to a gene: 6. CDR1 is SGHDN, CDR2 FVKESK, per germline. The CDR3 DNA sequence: TGTGCCAGCAGCCGAATGACTAGCGGAGCCTACAATGAGCAGTTCTTC. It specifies CASSRMTSGAYNEQFF. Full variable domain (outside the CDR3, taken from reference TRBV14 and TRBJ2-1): EAGVTQFPSHSVIEKGQTVTLRCDPISGHDNLYWYRRVMGKEIKFLLHFVKESKQDESGMPNNRFLAERTGGTYSTLKVQPAELEDSGVYFCASSRMTSGAYNEQFFGPGTRLTVL.

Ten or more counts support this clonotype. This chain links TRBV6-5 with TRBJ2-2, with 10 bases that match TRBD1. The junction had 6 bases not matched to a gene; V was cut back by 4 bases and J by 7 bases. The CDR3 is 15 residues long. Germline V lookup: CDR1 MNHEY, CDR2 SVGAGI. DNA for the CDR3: TGTGCCAGCAGTTCCGGGACAGGGGCTGACGGGGAGCTGTTTTTT. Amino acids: CASSSGTGADGELFF.

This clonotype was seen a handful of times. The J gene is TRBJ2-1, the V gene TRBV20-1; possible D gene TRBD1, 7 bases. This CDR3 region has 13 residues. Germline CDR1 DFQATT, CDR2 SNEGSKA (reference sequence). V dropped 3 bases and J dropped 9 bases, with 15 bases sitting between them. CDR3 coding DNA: TGCAGTGCTAGGGGCAGGGGGGAACCTGAGCAGTTCTTC. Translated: CSARGRGEPEQFF.

In DNA form, the CDR3 reads TGTGCCAGCAGCAGAGTGCCGGGACGCTACAATGAGCAGTTCTTC. Translating gives CASSRVPGRYNEQFF. The genes are TRBV5-4 and TRBJ2-1, with D possibly being TRBD1 or TRBD2 (5 bases each). Trimming took off 4 bases at V and 3 bases at J, with 14 bases between the two ends. CDR3 length equals 15 residues. Germline V gene sequence: CDR1 SGHNT, CDR2 YYREEE (reference sequence).